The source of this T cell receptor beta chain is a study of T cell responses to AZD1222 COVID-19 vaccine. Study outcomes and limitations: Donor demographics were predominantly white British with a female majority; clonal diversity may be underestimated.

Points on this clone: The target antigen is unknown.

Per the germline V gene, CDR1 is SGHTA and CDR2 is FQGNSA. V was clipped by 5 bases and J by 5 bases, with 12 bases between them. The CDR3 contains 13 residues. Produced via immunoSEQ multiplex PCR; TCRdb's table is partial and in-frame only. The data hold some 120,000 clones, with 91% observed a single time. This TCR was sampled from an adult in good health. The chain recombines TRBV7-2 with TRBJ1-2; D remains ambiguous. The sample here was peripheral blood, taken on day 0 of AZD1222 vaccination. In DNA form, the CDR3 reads TGTGCCAGCAGCCCAGGTGGTTGGTATGGCTACACCTTC. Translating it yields CASSPGGWYGYTF.